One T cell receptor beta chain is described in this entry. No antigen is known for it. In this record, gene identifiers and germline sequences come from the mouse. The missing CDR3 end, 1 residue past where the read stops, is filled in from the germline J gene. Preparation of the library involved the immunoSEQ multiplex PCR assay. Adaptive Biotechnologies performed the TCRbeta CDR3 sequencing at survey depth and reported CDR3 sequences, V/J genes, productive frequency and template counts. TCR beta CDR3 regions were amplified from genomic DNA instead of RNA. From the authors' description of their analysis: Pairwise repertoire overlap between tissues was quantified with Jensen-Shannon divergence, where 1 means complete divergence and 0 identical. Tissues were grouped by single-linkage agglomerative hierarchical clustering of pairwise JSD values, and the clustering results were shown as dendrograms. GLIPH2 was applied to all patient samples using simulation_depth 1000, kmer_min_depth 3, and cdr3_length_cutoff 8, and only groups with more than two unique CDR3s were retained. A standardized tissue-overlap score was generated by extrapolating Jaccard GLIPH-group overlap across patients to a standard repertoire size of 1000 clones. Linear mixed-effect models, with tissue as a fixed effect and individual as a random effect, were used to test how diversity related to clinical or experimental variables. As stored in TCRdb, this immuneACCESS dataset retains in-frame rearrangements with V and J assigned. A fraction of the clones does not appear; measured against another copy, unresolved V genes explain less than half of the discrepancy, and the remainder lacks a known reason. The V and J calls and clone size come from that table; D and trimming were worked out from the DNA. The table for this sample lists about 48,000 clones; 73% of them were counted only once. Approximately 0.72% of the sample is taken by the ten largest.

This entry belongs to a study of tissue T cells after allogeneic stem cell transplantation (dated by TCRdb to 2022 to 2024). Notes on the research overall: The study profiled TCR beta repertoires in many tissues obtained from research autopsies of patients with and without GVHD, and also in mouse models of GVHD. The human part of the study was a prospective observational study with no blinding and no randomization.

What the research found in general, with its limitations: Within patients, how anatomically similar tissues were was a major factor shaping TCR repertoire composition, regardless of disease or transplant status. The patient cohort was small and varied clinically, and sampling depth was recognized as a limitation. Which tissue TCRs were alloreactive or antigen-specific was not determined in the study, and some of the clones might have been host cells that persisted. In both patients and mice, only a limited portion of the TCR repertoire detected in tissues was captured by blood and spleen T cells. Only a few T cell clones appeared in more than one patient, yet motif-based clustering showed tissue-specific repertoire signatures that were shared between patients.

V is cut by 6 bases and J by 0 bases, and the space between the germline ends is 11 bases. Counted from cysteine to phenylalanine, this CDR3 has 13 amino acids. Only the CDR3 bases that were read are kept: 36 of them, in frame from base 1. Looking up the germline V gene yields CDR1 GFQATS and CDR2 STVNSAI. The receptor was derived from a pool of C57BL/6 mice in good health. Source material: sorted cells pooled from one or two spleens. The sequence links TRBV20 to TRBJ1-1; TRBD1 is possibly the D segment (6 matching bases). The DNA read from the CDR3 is TGTGGTGCCCCGGGACAACCAAACACAGAAGTCTTC. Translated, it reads CGAPGQPNTEVF. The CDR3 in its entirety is CGAPGQPNTEVFF.